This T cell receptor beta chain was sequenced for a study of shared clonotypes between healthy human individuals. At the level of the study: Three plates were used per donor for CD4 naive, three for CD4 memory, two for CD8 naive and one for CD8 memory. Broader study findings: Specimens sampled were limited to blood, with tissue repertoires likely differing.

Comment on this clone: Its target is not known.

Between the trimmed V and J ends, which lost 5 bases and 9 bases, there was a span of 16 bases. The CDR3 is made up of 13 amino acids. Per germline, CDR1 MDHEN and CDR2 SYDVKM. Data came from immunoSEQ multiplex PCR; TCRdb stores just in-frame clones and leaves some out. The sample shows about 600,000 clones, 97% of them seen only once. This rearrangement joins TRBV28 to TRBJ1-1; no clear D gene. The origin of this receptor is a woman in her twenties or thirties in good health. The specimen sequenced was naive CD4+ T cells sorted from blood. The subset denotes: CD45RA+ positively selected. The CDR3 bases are TGTGCCAGCAGTAATAAGCGGTTTGAGAAAGCTTTCTTT. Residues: CASSNKRFEKAFF. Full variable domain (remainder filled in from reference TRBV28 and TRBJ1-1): DVKVTQSSRYLVKRTGEKVFLECVQDMDHENMFWYRQDPGLGLRLIYFSYDVKMKEKGDIPEGYSVSREKKERFSLILESASTNQTSMYLCASSNKRFEKAFFGQGTRLTVV.